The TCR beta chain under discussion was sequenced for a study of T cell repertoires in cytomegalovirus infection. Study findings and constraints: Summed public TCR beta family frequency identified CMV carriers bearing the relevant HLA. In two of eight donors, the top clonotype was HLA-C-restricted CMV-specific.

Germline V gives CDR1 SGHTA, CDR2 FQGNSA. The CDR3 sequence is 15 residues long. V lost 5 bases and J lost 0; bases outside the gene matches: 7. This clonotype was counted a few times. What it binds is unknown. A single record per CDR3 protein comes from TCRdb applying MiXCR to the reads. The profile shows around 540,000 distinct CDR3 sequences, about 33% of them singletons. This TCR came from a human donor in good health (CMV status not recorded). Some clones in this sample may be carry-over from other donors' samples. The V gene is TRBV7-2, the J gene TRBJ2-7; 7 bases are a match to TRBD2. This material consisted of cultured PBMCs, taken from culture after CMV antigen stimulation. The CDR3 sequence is CASSLTLASSYEQYF. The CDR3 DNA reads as TGTGCCAGCAGCCTGACACTAGCGAGCTCCTACGAGCAGTACTTC.